This TCR beta chain derives from a study of metastatic and nonmetastatic thyroid tumors. Turning to the study itself: The study looked at repertoires side by side in blood and in tumor or nodule tissue from malignant and benign thyroid patients.

None of the patients had undergone any treatment ahead of thyroid surgery. The study's findings and limits: Benign nodules reportedly had significantly lower TCR beta diversity than malignant thyroid tumors in blood and tumor.

This clone was detected a few times. Its antigen is as yet unknown. Original data processing: Between-group CDR3 differences, defined by clinicopathological status, yielded a distant-metastasis classifier for papillary thyroid cancer. TCRdb reanalyzed the PCR reads via MiXCR. These V and J calls derive from TCRdb rather than the authors' analysis. The table includes 23,000 or so clones, about a quarter detected once. Sequencing input: tumor tissue. This TCR was sampled from a female donor with papillary thyroid cancer or a benign thyroid nodule (not recorded which). Some clones in this sample may be carry-over from other donors' samples.

CDR3 DNA: TGTGCCAGCAGTCCCCAGGGGGTGGGGGAGCTGTTTTTT. Amino acid sequence: CASSPQGVGELFF. The chain links TRBV6-1 to TRBJ2-2; TRBD1 matches 7 bases. CDR3 size: 13 residues. CDR1 is MNHNS, CDR2 SASEGT, per germline. The junction had 5 bases not matched to a gene; V was cut back by 5 bases and J by 8 bases.